This T cell receptor beta chain was captured in a study of blood T cell repertoires in COVID-19. About the research overall: T cells, B-cell-depleted T cells, or PBMCs supplied cDNA or gDNA.

This clone was detected once. Clones were read by immunoSEQ multiplex PCR, and TCRdb kept only the in-frame ones, dropping some. Of some 270,000 clones in the sample, 89% are singletons; the top ten hold less than 2%. Germline values: CDR1 LNHDA, CDR2 SQIVND (reference sequence). The CDR3 spans 15 residues. Losses at the gene ends were 4 bases for V and 5 bases for J; bases not matched to a gene: 8. Self-reported history from a screening survey and questionnaire set each donor's cohort. Among Cohort 3 donors, those recovered had two negative PCRs, clearance, or symptom resolution. The sample taken for sequencing was PBMCs or T cells enriched from blood (not recorded which). This clonotype originated in a woman aged 40 to 55 who had recovered from COVID-19. This chain links TRBV19 with TRBJ1-2, with TRBD1 matching over 9 bases. DNA for the CDR3: TGTGCCAGTAGTACAGAAAAGGGGACAGGGTATGGCTACACCTTC. It specifies CASSTEKGTGYGYTF. The entire variable domain, with the rest obtained from reference TRBV19 and TRBJ1-2, is as follows: DGGITQSPKYLFRKEGQNVTLSCEQNLNHDAMYWYRQDPGQGLRLIYYSQIVNDFQKGDIAEGYSVSREKKESFPLTVTSAQKNPTAFYLCASSTEKGTGYGYTFGSGTRLTVV.